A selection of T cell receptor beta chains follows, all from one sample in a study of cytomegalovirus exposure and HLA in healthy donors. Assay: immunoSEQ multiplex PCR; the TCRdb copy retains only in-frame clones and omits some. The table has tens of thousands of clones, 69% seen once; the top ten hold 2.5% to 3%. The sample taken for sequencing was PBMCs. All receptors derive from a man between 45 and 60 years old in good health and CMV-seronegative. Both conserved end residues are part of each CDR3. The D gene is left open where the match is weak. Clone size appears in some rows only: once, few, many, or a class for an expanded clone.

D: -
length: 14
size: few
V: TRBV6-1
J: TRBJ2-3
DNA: TGTGCCAGCAGTGAATCGGGGGGCGCAGATACGCAGTATTTT
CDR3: CASSESGGADTQYF

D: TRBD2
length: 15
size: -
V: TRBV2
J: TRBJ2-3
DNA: TGTGCCAGCAGCCCTAGGGCTAGCGGGGGAGATACGCAGTATTTT
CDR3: CASSPRASGGDTQYF

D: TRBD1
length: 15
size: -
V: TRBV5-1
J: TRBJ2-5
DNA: TGCGCCAGCAGCTTGGCCGCGACAGGGGGTGAGACCCAGTACTTC
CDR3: CASSLAATGGETQYF

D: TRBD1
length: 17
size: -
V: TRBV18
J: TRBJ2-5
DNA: TGTGCCAGCTCACGGGGACAGTTTTACTCTGGGCAAGAGACCCAGTACTTC
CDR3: CASSRGQFYSGQETQYF

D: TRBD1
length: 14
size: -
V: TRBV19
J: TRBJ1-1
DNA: TGTGCCAGCCGGGACACCCCCGACAGGGGTGAAGCTTTCTTT
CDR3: CASRDTPDRGEAFF

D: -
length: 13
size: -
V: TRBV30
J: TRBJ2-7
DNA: TGTGCCTGGACTCCAGGGGCCACCTACGAGCAGTACTTC
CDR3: CAWTPGATYEQYF

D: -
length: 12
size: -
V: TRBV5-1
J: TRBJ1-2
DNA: TGCGCCAGCAGCTTGGCTGGGGGCGGCTACACCTTC
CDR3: CASSLAGGGYTF

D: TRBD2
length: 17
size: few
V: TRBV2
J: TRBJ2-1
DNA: TGTGCCAGCAGCGAAACTAGCGGGAGGCTTTCTTACAATGAGCAGTTCTTC
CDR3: CASSETSGRLSYNEQFF

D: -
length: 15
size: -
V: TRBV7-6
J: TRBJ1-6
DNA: TGTGCCAGCAGCTCAGCCCGCCCAGGGTATTCACCCCTCCACTTT
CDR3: CASSSARPGYSPLHF

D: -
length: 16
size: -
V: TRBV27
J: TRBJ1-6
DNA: TGTGCCAGCAGTTTATCGCAGGGGTGGCTTAATTCACCCCTCCACTTT
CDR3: CASSLSQGWLNSPLHF

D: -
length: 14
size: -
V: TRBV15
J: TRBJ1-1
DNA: TGTGCCACCAGCAGAGAAACAGACGGCACTGAAGCTTTCTTT
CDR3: CATSRETDGTEAFF

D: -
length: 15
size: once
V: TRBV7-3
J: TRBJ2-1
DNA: TGTGCCAGCAGCTTATGGGCGGGTACCTACAATGAGCAGTTCTTC
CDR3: CASSLWAGTYNEQFF

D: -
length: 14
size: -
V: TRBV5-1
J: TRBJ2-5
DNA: TGCGCCAGCAGCTTAGGCGGGTACCAAGAGACCCAGTACTTC
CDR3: CASSLGGYQETQYF

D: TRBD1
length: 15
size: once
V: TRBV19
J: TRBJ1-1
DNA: TGTGCCAGTAGTCCGCGGGGACAGGGGCTGCCTGGAGCTTTCTTT
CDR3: CASSPRGQGLPGAFF

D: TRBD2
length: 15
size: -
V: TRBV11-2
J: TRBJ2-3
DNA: TGTGCCAGCAGCCAGATAGCGGGAGTCACAGATACGCAGTATTTT
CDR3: CASSQIAGVTDTQYF

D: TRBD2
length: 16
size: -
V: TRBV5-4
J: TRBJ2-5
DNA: TGTGCCAGCAGGTCAGAGGGCGGGAGAGCGGGAGAGACCCAGTACTTC
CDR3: CASRSEGGRAGETQYF

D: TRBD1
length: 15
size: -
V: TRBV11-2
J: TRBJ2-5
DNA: TGTGCCAGCAGCAGAGGACAGGGGGCAGGGGAGACCCAGTACTTC
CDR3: CASSRGQGAGETQYF

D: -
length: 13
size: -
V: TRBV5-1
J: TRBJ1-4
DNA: TGCGCCAGCAGCTTCCGCGGAGGTGAAAAACTGTTTTTT
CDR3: CASSFRGGEKLFF

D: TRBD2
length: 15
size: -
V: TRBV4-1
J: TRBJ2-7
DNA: TGCGCCAGCAGCCTAGGGACTAGCGGGGCCTACGAGCAGTACTTC
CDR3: CASSLGTSGAYEQYF

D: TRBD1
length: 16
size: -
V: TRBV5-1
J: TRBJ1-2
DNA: TGCGCCAGCAGCGGCCAAGGACAGGGATATGGCTATGGCTACACCTTC
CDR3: CASSGQGQGYGYGYTF

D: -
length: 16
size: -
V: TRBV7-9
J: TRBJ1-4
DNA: TGTGCCAGCAGCTTAGAAGGTCGGACAGAGAATGAAAAACTGTTTTTT
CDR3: CASSLEGRTENEKLFF

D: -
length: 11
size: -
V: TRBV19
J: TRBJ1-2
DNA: TGTGCCAGTAGTCTCTACTATGGCTACACCTTC
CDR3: CASSLYYGYTF

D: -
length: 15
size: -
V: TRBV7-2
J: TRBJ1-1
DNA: TGTGCCAGCAGCTTAGAGTCGGGGTCGACCACTGAAGCTTTCTTT
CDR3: CASSLESGSTTEAFF

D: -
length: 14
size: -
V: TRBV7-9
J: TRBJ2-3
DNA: TGTGCCAGCAGCTCCGTAGTCGCCGCAGATACGCAGTATTTT
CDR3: CASSSVVAADTQYF

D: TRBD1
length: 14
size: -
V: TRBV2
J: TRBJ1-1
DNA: TGTGCCAGCAGAGTGGAACAGGGGGACACTGAAGCTTTCTTT
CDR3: CASRVEQGDTEAFF

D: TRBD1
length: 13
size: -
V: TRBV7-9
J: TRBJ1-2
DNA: TGTGCCAGCAGCTTGGGACAGGGGTATGGCTACACCTTC
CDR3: CASSLGQGYGYTF

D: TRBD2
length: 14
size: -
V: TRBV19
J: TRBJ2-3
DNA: TGTGCCAGTAGTCTAGCGGGAGATGCAGATACGCAGTATTTT
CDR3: CASSLAGDADTQYF

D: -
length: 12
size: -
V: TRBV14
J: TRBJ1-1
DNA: TGTGCCAGCAGCCAAGTTGGGGGGAGGGCTTTCTTT
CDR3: CASSQVGGRAFF

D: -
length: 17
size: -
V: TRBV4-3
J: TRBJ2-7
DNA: TGCGCCAGCAGCCCCCAGTCAGGGGGGTATTACGTCTACGAGCAGTACTTC
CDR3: CASSPQSGGYYVYEQYF